These 27 T cell receptor beta chains were all obtained from the same sample, sequenced in a study of blood T cell repertoires in COVID-19. Clones were read by immunoSEQ multiplex PCR, and TCRdb kept only the in-frame ones, dropping some. The sample lists roughly 360,000 clones; 75% to 90% were seen once. Sequenced material: PBMCs or T cells enriched from blood (not recorded which). Receptors were obtained from a woman between 45 and 60 years old who had recovered from COVID-19.

This clone was counted a single time. The rearrangement links TRBV7-2 to TRBJ1-1; D uncertain. The V and J ends lost 4 bases and 4 bases respectively, with 16 bases between them. The germline V gene encodes CDR1 SGHTA and CDR2 FQGNSA. This CDR3 has 15 residues. Here the CDR3 reads CASSSLVSSGTEAFF. CDR3 coding DNA: TGTGCCAGCAGCTCACTCGTATCTTCCGGCACTGAAGCTTTCTTT.

This chain connects TRBV2 to TRBJ2-7, with 7 bases lining up with TRBD2. Looked up from germline, CDR1 is SNHLY and CDR2 is FYNNEI. V lost 4 bases and J lost 5; bases outside the gene matches: 5. The CDR3 loop spans 13 amino acids. The DNA for the CDR3 is TGTGCCAGCAGTGTGGGCGGGAGCCACGAGCAGTACTTC. Amino acids: CASSVGGSHEQYF.

The chain links TRBV11-3 to TRBJ2-2; the D gene is possibly TRBD2 (7 bases). CDR3 size: 17 residues. Trimming pared 4 bases from V and 0 bases from J, leaving 15 bases between. Germline V lookup: CDR1 SGHNT, CDR2 YENEEA. The CDR3 region is CASSSRGGRSNTGELFF. DNA of the CDR3: TGTGCCAGCAGCTCAAGGGGGGGCAGATCGAACACCGGGGAGCTGTTTTTT.

This clone occurred once. This chain joins TRBV28 and TRBJ2-7; D not certain. CDR3 length: 13 residues. V was pared by 6 bases and J by 2 bases, with 11 bases between. CDR1 and CDR2 from the germline V gene are MDHEN and SYDVKM. The CDR3 DNA follows: TGTGCCAGCAGCGGAACAGCTACCTACGAGCAGTACTTC. This encodes CASSGTATYEQYF.

The chain employs TRBV18 and TRBJ2-7; D gene ambiguous. This CDR3 spans 13 amino acids. The germline gives CDR1 KGHSH, CDR2 LQKENI. The V gene lost 2 bases and the J gene lost 6 bases, with 11 bases spanning the gap. CDR3 coding DNA: TGTGCCAGCTCACCAGCTTCTCTCGGCGAGCAGTACTTC. Translated: CASSPASLGEQYF.

V is TRBV7-2 and J is TRBJ2-3; the D gene is possibly TRBD2 (6 bases). V gave up 5 bases and J gave up 4 bases, with 16 bases separating them. In germline, CDR1 is SGHTA, CDR2 FQGNSA. The CDR3 consists of 15 residues. The CDR3, as DNA: TGTGCCAGCAGCCGCCGGACTACCCCGGCAGATACGCAGTATTTT. Amino acids: CASSRRTTPADTQYF.

CDR3 protein: CAISESFPTVYGYTF. The CDR3 DNA follows: TGTGCCATCAGTGAGTCGTTCCCGACAGTTTATGGCTACACCTTC. The chain has TRBV10-3 and TRBJ1-2, with a tentative D call TRBD1 (5 bases). With 0 bases removed from V and 5 bases from J, the gap between germline ends came to 13 bases. The germline V gene encodes CDR1 ENHRY and CDR2 SYGVKD. CDR3 size: 15 residues.

The chain links TRBV2 to TRBJ2-5; 9 bases match TRBD2. V was pared by 3 bases and J by 2 bases, with 4 bases of the junction left unmatched. Germline assignment: CDR1 SNHLY and CDR2 FYNNEI. The CDR3 runs 15 residues. Here the CDR3 reads CASSEPSGKQETQYF. The CDR3 DNA is TGTGCCAGCAGTGAGCCTAGCGGGAAACAAGAGACCCAGTACTTC. Together with reference TRBV2 and TRBJ2-5, the CDR3 gives the full variable domain: EPEVTQTPSHQVTQMGQEVILRCVPISNHLYFYWYRQILGQKVEFLVSFYNNEISEKSEIFDDQFSVERPDGSNFTLKIRSTKLEDSAMYFCASSEPSGKQETQYFGPGTRLLVL.

The V and J genes are TRBV3-1 (or the pseudogene TRBV3-2) and TRBJ2-2; D not resolved. Germline V gene sequence: CDR1 LGHDT, CDR2 YNNKEL (reference sequence). Trimming removed 4 bases at V and 3 bases at J, with 18 bases between. The CDR3 contains 17 residues. The CDR3 is CASSRSPSPQDTGELFF. The CDR3 DNA is TGTGCCAGCAGCCGCTCTCCTAGTCCCCAAGACACCGGGGAGCTGTTTTTT.

This chain joins TRBV18 and TRBJ2-7; TRBD2 matches 8 bases. CDR1 and CDR2 from the germline V gene are KGHSH and LQKENI. The ends lost 3 bases at V and 5 bases at J; junction bases unmatched: 3. The CDR3 is 13 amino acids. The CDR3 region has the DNA TGTGCCAGCTCACCTCGGGGGGGAGACGAGCAGTACTTC. Its translation is CASSPRGGDEQYF.

The rearrangement uses TRBV9 and TRBJ2-2, with D perhaps TRBD1 (6 bases). Trimming removed 0 bases from V and 7 bases from J, with 10 bases in between. Germline CDR1 and CDR2: SGDLS and YYNGEE. This CDR3 is 14 amino acids long. CDR3 sequence reads: CASSVETGNGELFF. The CDR3 DNA is TGTGCCAGCAGCGTAGAAACAGGGAACGGGGAGCTGTTTTTT. Supplemented by reference TRBV9 and TRBJ2-2, the full variable domain reads DSGVTQTPKHLITATGQRVTLRCSPRSGDLSVYWYQQSLDQGLQFLIQYYNGEERAKGNILERFSAQQFPDLHSELNLSSLELGDSALYFCASSVETGNGELFFGEGSRLTVL.

A single count supports this clone. This chain uses TRBV7-2 with TRBJ2-7, with 10 bases lining up with TRBD1. CDR1 and CDR2 (germline): SGHTA, FQGNSA. The CDR3 totals 16 residues. V shed 2 bases, J shed 6 bases, and the junction held 10 bases outside the gene matches. This CDR3 is CASSLWSGQGSTEQYF. The CDR3 DNA is TGTGCCAGCAGCTTATGGTCGGGACAGGGGTCCACCGAGCAGTACTTC.

The V and J genes are TRBV5-4 and TRBJ2-2, with a possible D match to TRBD1 (5 bases). Germline V gene lookup returns CDR1 SGHNT and CDR2 YYREEE (reference sequence). The CDR3 runs to 16 residues. The ends were cut back, 2 bases at V and 6 bases at J, with 17 bases in the middle. CDR3 sequence reads: CASSFAGSVYAGELFF. CDR3 DNA: TGTGCCAGCAGCTTTGCAGGGTCAGTTTATGCCGGGGAGCTGTTTTTT.

The V call is TRBV9, the J call TRBJ1-1, with a tentative D call TRBD1 (5 bases). The germline V and J ends were trimmed by 0 bases and 5 bases, with 11 bases remaining between them. The CDR3 consists of 14 residues. Germline CDR1 and CDR2: SGDLS and YYNGEE. The DNA for the CDR3 is TGTGCCAGCAGCGTAGGGTCGGGGGAAACTGAAGCTTTCTTT. Protein: CASSVGSGETEAFF.

The chain combines TRBV19 with TRBJ2-6, with 8 bases matching TRBD1. The CDR3 contains 19 residues. J lost 0 bases, V lost 6 bases, and 13 bases had no gene match. Germline V gives CDR1 LNHDA, CDR2 SQIVND (reference sequence). The CDR3 region has the DNA TGTGCCAGTAGCATCAAGGGGACAGGTTCCCTCTCTGGGGCCAACGTCCTGACTTTC. As protein: CASSIKGTGSLSGANVLTF.

The chain recombines TRBV7-9 with TRBJ1-1; TRBD1 matches at 10 bases. The junction had 2 bases not matched to a gene; V was cut back by 3 bases and J by 7 bases. The CDR3 covers 13 residues. In germline, CDR1 is SEHNR, CDR2 FQNEAQ (reference sequence). CDR3: CASSFRDRGEAFF. The CDR3 nucleotides are TGTGCCAGCAGCTTTCGGGACAGGGGTGAAGCTTTCTTT.

The chain links TRBV3-1 (or the pseudogene TRBV3-2) to TRBJ1-2, with D possibly being TRBD1 (5 bases). The germline V gene has CDR1 LGHDT and CDR2 YNNKEL (reference sequence). Trimming cost V 1 base and J 4 bases, with 13 bases left between them. The CDR3 is 15 amino acids. The chain's CDR3 is CASSQGGGETYGYTF. As DNA, the CDR3 is TGTGCCAGCAGCCAAGGAGGAGGGGAAACCTATGGCTACACCTTC.

DNA of the CDR3: TGTGCCAGCAGTAACAAACCGGGGACTGAAGCTTTCTTT. It is translated as CASSNKPGTEAFF. The genes are TRBV7-9 and TRBJ1-1; D uncertain. Trimming pared 6 bases from V and 5 bases from J, leaving 13 bases between. Germline-derived CDR1 and CDR2 are SEHNR and FQNEAQ (reference sequence). The CDR3 spans 13 residues.

This chain uses TRBV30 with TRBJ2-1; 10 bases line up with TRBD1. There are 13 residues in the CDR3. After removal of 0 bases from V and 10 bases from J, the junction contained 3 bases not matched to a gene. CDR1 and CDR2 (germline): GTSNPN, SVGIG (reference sequence). The CDR3 bases are TGTGCCTGGAGTGTAGGGACAGGGGCGGAGCAGTTCTTC. Translated: CAWSVGTGAEQFF.

V gene TRBV28 combines with J gene TRBJ2-7; D perhaps matches TRBD1 (6 bases). This CDR3 region has 15 residues. Germline V gene sequence: CDR1 MDHEN, CDR2 SYDVKM. Trimming took off 4 bases at V and 5 bases at J, with 18 bases between the two ends. The CDR3 nucleotides read TGTGCCAGCAGTTCCAGTGGGGCAGGGGCGGACGAGCAGTACTTC. It is translated as CASSSSGAGADEQYF.

CDR3 sequence reads: CASSRIDRSHTEAFF. CDR3 in DNA: TGTGCCAGTAGTCGAATAGACAGGTCCCACACTGAAGCTTTCTTT. The J gene is TRBJ1-1, the V gene TRBV19; tentatively, D is TRBD1 (6 bases). Trimming stripped 5 bases from V and 3 bases from J, with 16 bases between. Germline V gene data show CDR1 as LNHDA and CDR2 as SQIVND (reference sequence). The CDR3 has 15 amino acids. Full variable domain (rest looked up from reference TRBV19 and TRBJ1-1): DGGITQSPKYLFRKEGQNVTLSCEQNLNHDAMYWYRQDPGQGLRLIYYSQIVNDFQKGDIAEGYSVSREKKESFPLTVTSAQKNPTAFYLCASSRIDRSHTEAFFGQGTRLTVV.

The rearrangement uses TRBV27 and TRBJ1-1; tentative D call: TRBD1 (6 bases). CDR3 length: 16 amino acids. V was clipped by 6 bases and J by 3 bases, with 20 bases between them. The germline gives CDR1 MNHEY, CDR2 SMNVEV (reference sequence). CDR3 sequence: CASRQPGHLSHTEAFF. CDR3 DNA: TGTGCCAGCAGGCAACCGGGACACTTGTCACACACTGAAGCTTTCTTT.

V gene TRBV19 combines with J gene TRBJ1-1; D might be TRBD1 (6 bases). The CDR3 is 15 residues long. The V end lost 1 base, the J end lost 0 bases, and 9 bases lay between the germline ends. The V gene's germline CDR1 is LNHDA and CDR2 SQIVND (reference sequence). Written as DNA, the CDR3 is TGTGCCAGTAGTATAGGGGGGCCTTTGAACACTGAAGCTTTCTTT. Translating it yields CASSIGGPLNTEAFF. Together with reference TRBV19 and TRBJ1-1, the CDR3 gives the full variable domain: DGGITQSPKYLFRKEGQNVTLSCEQNLNHDAMYWYRQDPGQGLRLIYYSQIVNDFQKGDIAEGYSVSREKKESFPLTVTSAQKNPTAFYLCASSIGGPLNTEAFFGQGTRLTVV.

The V and J genes are TRBV5-4 and TRBJ1-4, with 8 bases aligning to TRBD1. Germline loops: CDR1 SGHNT, CDR2 YYREEE (reference sequence). The CDR3 spans 14 residues. V shed 4 bases and J 8 bases; nucleotides not matched to a gene: 7. The CDR3 here is CASSLATGAEKLFF. The DNA of the CDR3 is TGTGCCAGCAGCCTGGCGACAGGGGCCGAAAAACTGTTTTTT.

This chain joins TRBV27 and TRBJ1-1, with D perhaps TRBD1 (6 bases). This CDR3 is 13 amino acids long. The V gene's germline CDR1 is MNHEY and CDR2 SMNVEV (reference sequence). V lost 6 bases and J 4 bases, leaving 12 bases between the germline ends. The CDR3 here is CASSLQGSTEAFF. The CDR3 DNA sequence: TGTGCCAGCAGCCTACAGGGATCCACTGAAGCTTTCTTT.

The V gene is TRBV29-1, the J gene TRBJ2-1, with a tentative D call TRBD2 (5 bases). Trimming shortened V by 4 bases and J by 5 bases, and 12 bases separated the two germline ends. CDR1 is SQVTM and CDR2 is ANQGSEA in the germline V gene. The CDR3 loop spans 13 amino acids. The CDR3 spells CSVVGSADNEQFF. As DNA, the CDR3 is TGCAGCGTTGTAGGTAGCGCCGACAATGAGCAGTTCTTC.

The V and J genes are TRBV11-2 and TRBJ1-1; no clear D gene. The V end lost 8 bases, the J end lost 4 bases, and 17 bases lay between the germline ends. The CDR3 sequence is 14 residues long. Germline CDR1 is SGHAT and CDR2 is FQNNGV. DNA of the CDR3: TGTGCCAGCGGCCAAGATCGAGGTAGCACTGAAGCTTTCTTT. Its protein is CASGQDRGSTEAFF.